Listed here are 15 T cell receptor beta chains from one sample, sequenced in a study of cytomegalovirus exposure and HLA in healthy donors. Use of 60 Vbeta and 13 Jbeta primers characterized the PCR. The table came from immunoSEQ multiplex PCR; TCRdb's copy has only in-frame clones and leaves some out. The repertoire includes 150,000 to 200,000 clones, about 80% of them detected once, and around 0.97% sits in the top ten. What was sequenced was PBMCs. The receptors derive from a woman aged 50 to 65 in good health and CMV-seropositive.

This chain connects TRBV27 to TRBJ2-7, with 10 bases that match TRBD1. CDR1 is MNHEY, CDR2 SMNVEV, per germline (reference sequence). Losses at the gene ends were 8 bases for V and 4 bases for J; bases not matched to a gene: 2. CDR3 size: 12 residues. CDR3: CASGTGVYEQYF. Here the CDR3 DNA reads TGTGCCAGCGGGACAGGGGTTTACGAGCAGTACTTC.

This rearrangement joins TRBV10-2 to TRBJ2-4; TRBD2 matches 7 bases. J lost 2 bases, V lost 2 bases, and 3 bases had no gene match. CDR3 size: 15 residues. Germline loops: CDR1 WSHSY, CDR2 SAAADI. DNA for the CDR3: TGCGCCAGCAGTGAGGCGGGAGTGACCAAAAACATTCAGTACTTC. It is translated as CASSEAGVTKNIQYF.

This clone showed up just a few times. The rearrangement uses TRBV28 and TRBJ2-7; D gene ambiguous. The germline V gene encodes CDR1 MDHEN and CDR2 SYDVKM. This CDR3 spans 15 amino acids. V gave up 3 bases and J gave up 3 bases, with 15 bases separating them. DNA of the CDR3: TGTGCCAGCAGTTTCCCAGCAGGCCCGATCTACGAGCAGTACTTC. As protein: CASSFPAGPIYEQYF. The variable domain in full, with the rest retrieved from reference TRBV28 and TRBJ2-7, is DVKVTQSSRYLVKRTGEKVFLECVQDMDHENMFWYRQDPGLGLRLIYFSYDVKMKEKGDIPEGYSVSREKKERFSLILESASTNQTSMYLCASSFPAGPIYEQYFGPGTRLTVT.

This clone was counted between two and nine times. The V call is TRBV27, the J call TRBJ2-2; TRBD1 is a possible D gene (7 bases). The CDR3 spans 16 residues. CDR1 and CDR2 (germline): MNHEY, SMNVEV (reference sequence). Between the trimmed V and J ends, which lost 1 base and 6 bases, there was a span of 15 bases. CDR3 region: CASSLWWQGGAGELFF. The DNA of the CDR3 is TGTGCCAGCAGTTTATGGTGGCAGGGGGGAGCCGGGGAGCTGTTTTTT.

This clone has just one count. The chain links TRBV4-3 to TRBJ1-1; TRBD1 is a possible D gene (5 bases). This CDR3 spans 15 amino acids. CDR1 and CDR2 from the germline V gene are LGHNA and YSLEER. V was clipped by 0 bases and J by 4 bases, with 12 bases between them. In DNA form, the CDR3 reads TGCGCCAGCAGCCAAGATCAGGGCTTCGGCACTGAAGCTTTCTTT. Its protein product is CASSQDQGFGTEAFF.

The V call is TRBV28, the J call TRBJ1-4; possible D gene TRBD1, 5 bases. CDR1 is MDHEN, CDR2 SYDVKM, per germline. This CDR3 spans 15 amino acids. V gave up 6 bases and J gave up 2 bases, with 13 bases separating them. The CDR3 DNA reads TGTGCCAGCAGCCGGGTGGGGGGGACTAATGAAAAACTGTTTTTT. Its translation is CASSRVGGTNEKLFF.

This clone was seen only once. CDR3 protein: CASSFPGTGVYGYTF. CDR3 nucleotide sequence: TGTGCCAGCAGCTTCCCCGGGACAGGGGTCTATGGCTACACCTTC. The chain carries TRBV7-9 and TRBJ1-2; 10 positions match TRBD1. The CDR3 sequence is 15 residues long. CDR1 is SEHNR and CDR2 is FQNEAQ in the germline V gene (reference sequence). The trim removed 3 bases at V and 4 bases at J, leaving 5 bases unmatched.

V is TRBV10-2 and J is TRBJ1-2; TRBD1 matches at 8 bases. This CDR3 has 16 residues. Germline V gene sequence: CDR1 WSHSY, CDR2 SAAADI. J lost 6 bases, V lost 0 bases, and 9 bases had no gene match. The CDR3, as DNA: TGCGCCAGCAGTGAGTCGCCTCGGACAGGGAACCATGGCTACACCTTC. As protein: CASSESPRTGNHGYTF.

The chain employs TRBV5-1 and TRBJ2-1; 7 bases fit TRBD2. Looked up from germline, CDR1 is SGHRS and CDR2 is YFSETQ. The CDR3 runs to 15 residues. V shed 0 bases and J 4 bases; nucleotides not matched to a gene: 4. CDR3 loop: CASSLEVAGYNEQFF. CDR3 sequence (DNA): TGCGCCAGCAGCTTGGAAGTAGCGGGTTACAATGAGCAGTTCTTC.

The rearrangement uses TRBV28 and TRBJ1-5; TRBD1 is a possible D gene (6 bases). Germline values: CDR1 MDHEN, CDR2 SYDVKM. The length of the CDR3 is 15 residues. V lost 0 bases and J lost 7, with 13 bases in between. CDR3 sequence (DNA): TGTGCCAGCAGTTTATGGAACAGGGTTTCACAGCCCCAGCATTTT. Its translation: CASSLWNRVSQPQHF. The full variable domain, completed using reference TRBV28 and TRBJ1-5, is DVKVTQSSRYLVKRTGEKVFLECVQDMDHENMFWYRQDPGLGLRLIYFSYDVKMKEKGDIPEGYSVSREKKERFSLILESASTNQTSMYLCASSLWNRVSQPQHFGDGTRLSIL.

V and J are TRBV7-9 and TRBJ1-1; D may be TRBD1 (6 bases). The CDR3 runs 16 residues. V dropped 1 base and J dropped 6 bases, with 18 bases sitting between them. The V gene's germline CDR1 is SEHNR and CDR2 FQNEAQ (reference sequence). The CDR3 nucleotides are TGTGCCAGCAGCTTAGACAGTTGGGGGCCATTAGCTGAAGCTTTCTTT. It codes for CASSLDSWGPLAEAFF.

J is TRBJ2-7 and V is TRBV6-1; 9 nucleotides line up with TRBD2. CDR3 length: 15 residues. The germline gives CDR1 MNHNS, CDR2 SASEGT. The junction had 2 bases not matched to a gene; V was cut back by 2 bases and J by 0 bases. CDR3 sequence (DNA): TGTGCCAGCAGTGAATTTAGCGGGAGCTCCTACGAGCAGTACTTC. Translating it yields CASSEFSGSSYEQYF.

CDR3 DNA sequence: TGTGCCAGCAGCGTTGGTGGAGGGGAGGACTATGGCTACACCTTC. The encoded protein is CASSVGGGEDYGYTF. The chain is built from TRBV9 and TRBJ1-2; D may be TRBD1 (5 bases). Per the germline V gene, CDR1 is SGDLS and CDR2 is YYNGEE. The CDR3 contains 15 residues. V was shortened by 2 bases and J by 3 bases, with 14 bases between the two germline ends. Using reference TRBV9 and TRBJ1-2 for the parts outside the CDR3, the full variable domain is DSGVTQTPKHLITATGQRVTLRCSPRSGDLSVYWYQQSLDQGLQFLIQYYNGEERAKGNILERFSAQQFPDLHSELNLSSLELGDSALYFCASSVGGGEDYGYTFGSGTRLTVV.

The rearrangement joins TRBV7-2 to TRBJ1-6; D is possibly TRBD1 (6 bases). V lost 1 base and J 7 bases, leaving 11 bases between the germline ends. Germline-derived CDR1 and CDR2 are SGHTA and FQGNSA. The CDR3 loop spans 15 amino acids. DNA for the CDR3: TGTGCCAGCAGCTTAGGGGGGCCGGGGAATTCACCCCTCCACTTT. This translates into CASSLGGPGNSPLHF.

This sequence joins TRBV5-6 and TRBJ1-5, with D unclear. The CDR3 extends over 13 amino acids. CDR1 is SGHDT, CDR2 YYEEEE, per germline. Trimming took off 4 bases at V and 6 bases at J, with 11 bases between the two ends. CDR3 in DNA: TGTGCCAGCAGCCTCGGAGGCGGTCAGCCCCAGCATTTT. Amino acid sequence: CASSLGGGQPQHF.